This record looks at one T cell receptor (beta chain) sequence and its context. The antigen is undetermined. This sample is part of a study of T cells in Graves' hyperthyroidism and ophthalmopathy. This CDR3 is 13 amino acids long. V trimming: 0 bases; J trimming: 4 bases; junction bases outside the gene matches: 0. Per germline, CDR1 MNHEY and CDR2 SVGAGI. What was amplified from RNA transcripts were TCR beta CDR3 regions. HTBI primers were used for first-round RT-PCR of the TCR CDR3. Each CDR3 protein gets one entry after TCRdb re-called the multiplex PCR reads with MiXCR. The profile shows around 300,000 distinct CDR3 sequences, 20% to 30% of them singletons. General study points: Most thyroid clonotypes expanded above 0.001 appeared in blood too. A median roughly 6.6 months before onset, the model predicted ophthalmopathy.

The chain couples TRBV6-5 to TRBJ2-7; 7 nucleotides align to TRBD1. The material sequenced was blood. The receptor's source is a man in his forties or fifties with Graves' hyperthyroidism that later progressed to Graves' ophthalmopathy. The CDR3 sequence is CASSYSGQYEQYF. CDR3 nucleotides: TGTGCCAGCAGTTACTCGGGACAGTACGAGCAGTACTTC.